Listed here are 16 T cell receptor beta chains from one sample, sequenced in a study of blood T cell repertoires in COVID-19. TCRdb's table, derived via immunoSEQ multiplex PCR, lists solely in-frame clones and lacks some. Of a few hundred thousand clones listed, approximately 85% are singletons. The sample comprised peripheral blood. Receptors originate from a woman older than 75 with COVID-19, enrolled during active disease.

The CDR3 loop is CASRTQGASPLHF. The DNA for the CDR3 is TGTGCCAGTAGGACACAGGGGGCTTCTCCCCTCCACTTT. V is TRBV19 and J is TRBJ1-6, with TRBD1 identical over 9 bases. The germline V gene has CDR1 LNHDA and CDR2 SQIVND (reference sequence). V dropped 6 bases and J dropped 13; count of bases not matched to a gene: 7. CDR3 length: 13 amino acids.

V and J are TRBV6-5 and TRBJ1-6; D is uncertain. Looked up from germline, CDR1 is MNHEY and CDR2 is SVGAGI. Trimming took 8 bases from V and 7 from J, leaving 9 bases between them. The CDR3 runs to 12 residues. CDR3 DNA: TGTGCCAGCCGGGTTTCAAATTCACCCCTCCACTTT. Residues: CASRVSNSPLHF.

In its sample, this clone was seen a few times. The genes are TRBV11-2 and TRBJ2-2; 13 bases fit TRBD2. CDR1 is SGHAT and CDR2 is FQNNGV in the germline V gene. V was clipped by 6 bases and J by 9 bases; unmatched bases: 10. The CDR3 runs 16 residues. Here the CDR3 reads CASRSTGLAGERELFF. The CDR3 bases are TGTGCCAGCAGGTCGACCGGACTAGCGGGAGAAAGGGAGCTGTTTTTT.

The chain joins TRBV28 to TRBJ2-1; 9 bases map to TRBD2. V shed 2 bases and J 6 bases; nucleotides not matched to a gene: 5. CDR1 is MDHEN and CDR2 is SYDVKM in the germline V gene. The CDR3 extends over 15 amino acids. The CDR3 nucleotides are TGTGCCAGCAGTTTAGGTCTAGCGGGGCCCAATGAGCAGTTCTTC. Translating gives CASSLGLAGPNEQFF.

J is TRBJ2-5 and V is TRBV27; D gene unclear. Trimming shortened V by 3 bases and J by 1 base, and 9 bases separated the two germline ends. There are 14 residues in the CDR3. Germline V gives CDR1 MNHEY, CDR2 SMNVEV (reference sequence). This CDR3 is CASSFRSSQETQYF. The CDR3 nucleotides read TGTGCCAGCAGTTTTCGGAGCTCCCAAGAGACCCAGTACTTC.

The chain recombines TRBV19 with TRBJ1-5, with 8 bases aligning to TRBD1. The V segment lost 6 bases and the J segment 3 bases; nucleotides outside the gene matches: 4. Germline CDR1 LNHDA, CDR2 SQIVND (reference sequence). The CDR3 extends over 14 amino acids. CDR3 loop: CASRDRENNQPQHF. For the CDR3, the DNA is TGTGCCAGTAGGGACAGGGAAAACAATCAGCCCCAGCATTTT. Based on the CDR3 plus reference TRBV19 and TRBJ1-5, the full variable domain is DGGITQSPKYLFRKEGQNVTLSCEQNLNHDAMYWYRQDPGQGLRLIYYSQIVNDFQKGDIAEGYSVSREKKESFPLTVTSAQKNPTAFYLCASRDRENNQPQHFGDGTRLSIL.

This clone was seen a handful of times. The chain recombines TRBV4-1 with TRBJ1-4, with 7 bases identical to TRBD1. In germline, CDR1 is MGHRA, CDR2 YSYEKL. The J segment lost 4 bases and the V segment lost 6 bases, leaving 11 bases of the junction unmatched. The CDR3 totals 16 residues. The CDR3 loop reads CASRYDTGADNEKLFF. The CDR3 DNA is TGCGCCAGCAGATACGATACAGGGGCGGATAATGAAAAACTGTTTTTT.

V is TRBV30 and J is TRBJ1-1, with 8 positions matching TRBD1. CDR1 is GTSNPN, CDR2 SVGIG, per germline (reference sequence). V lost 5 bases, J lost 0 bases, and 5 bases stayed unmatched. This CDR3 is 14 amino acids long. The CDR3 here is CAWGTGAMNTEAFF. CDR3 DNA: TGTGCCTGGGGGACAGGAGCTATGAACACTGAAGCTTTCTTT.

Written as DNA, the CDR3 is TGCGCCAGCAGCTTGGCAGGACTAGCGGAAGAGACCCAGTACTTC. It codes for CASSLAGLAEETQYF. The chain is built from TRBV5-1 and TRBJ2-5; TRBD2 matches 10 bases. This CDR3 is built from 15 residues. The V segment lost 0 bases and the J segment 3 bases; nucleotides outside the gene matches: 2. Germline V gene sequence: CDR1 SGHRS, CDR2 YFSETQ.

The rearrangement links TRBV5-4 to TRBJ1-1; D is perhaps TRBD1 (5 bases). The V gene's germline CDR1 is SGHNT and CDR2 YYREEE (reference sequence). This CDR3 contains 14 residues. V was shortened by 4 bases and J by 1 base, with 11 bases between the two germline ends. The CDR3 nucleotides read TGTGCCAGCAGCCAAATAACAGGGAACACTGAAGCTTTCTTT. This translates into CASSQITGNTEAFF.

The chain has TRBV7-2 and TRBJ2-5; D is possibly TRBD2 (5 bases). Per germline, CDR1 SGHTA and CDR2 FQGNSA. Trimming took 2 bases from V and 2 from J, leaving 9 bases between them. The CDR3 is 14 amino acids. CDR3 in amino acids: CASSLFRTQETQYF. CDR3 bases: TGTGCCAGCAGCTTATTCCGGACTCAAGAGACCCAGTACTTC.

The J gene is TRBJ1-2, the V gene TRBV9, with a possible D match to TRBD1 (6 bases). Germline-derived CDR1 and CDR2 are SGDLS and YYNGEE. The CDR3 loop spans 13 amino acids. V gave up 0 bases and J gave up 8 bases, with 11 bases separating them. The CDR3 region is CASSVEGRGGYTF. Written as DNA, the CDR3 is TGTGCCAGCAGCGTAGAAGGCAGGGGCGGCTACACCTTC.

The chain is built from TRBV6-5 and TRBJ2-5; D possibly corresponds to TRBD2 (6 bases). Germline loops: CDR1 MNHEY, CDR2 SVGAGI. V shed 1 base and J shed 4 bases, with 10 bases lying between them. The CDR3 runs to 14 residues. The CDR3 DNA is TGTGCCAGCAGTTACTGGGGGGTCCGAGAGACCCAGTACTTC. It specifies CASSYWGVRETQYF.

This clone has only one observation. CDR3 sequence reads: CASSPRGSGNGEQFF. The CDR3 bases are TGTGCCAGCAGTCCCCGGGGTAGCGGGAATGGTGAGCAGTTCTTC. The rearrangement uses TRBV28 and TRBJ2-1; TRBD2 agrees at 8 bases. The CDR3 length is 15 residues. The germline gives CDR1 MDHEN, CDR2 SYDVKM. After removal of 5 bases from V and 9 bases from J, the junction contained 12 bases not matched to a gene. Filled out from reference TRBV28 and TRBJ2-1, the complete variable domain reads DVKVTQSSRYLVKRTGEKVFLECVQDMDHENMFWYRQDPGLGLRLIYFSYDVKMKEKGDIPEGYSVSREKKERFSLILESASTNQTSMYLCASSPRGSGNGEQFFGPGTRLTVL.

CDR3 DNA sequence: TGTGCCAGCAGTACAGGGGTCTCTGGAAACACCATATATTTT. Protein product: CASSTGVSGNTIYF. The chain employs TRBV6-5 and TRBJ1-3; the match to TRBD1 covers 7 bases. Per germline, CDR1 MNHEY and CDR2 SVGAGI. This CDR3 has 14 residues. J lost 0 bases, V lost 5 bases, and 1 base had no gene match.

The rearrangement joins TRBV29-1 to TRBJ1-2; 7 bases align to TRBD1. Germline V gene data show CDR1 as SQVTM and CDR2 as ANQGSEA. V was clipped by 4 bases and J by 0 bases; unmatched bases: 2. The CDR3 totals 13 residues. CDR3 sequence (DNA): TGCAGCGTTGGACAGGGAGCTAACTATGGCTACACCTTC. Translation: CSVGQGANYGYTF.